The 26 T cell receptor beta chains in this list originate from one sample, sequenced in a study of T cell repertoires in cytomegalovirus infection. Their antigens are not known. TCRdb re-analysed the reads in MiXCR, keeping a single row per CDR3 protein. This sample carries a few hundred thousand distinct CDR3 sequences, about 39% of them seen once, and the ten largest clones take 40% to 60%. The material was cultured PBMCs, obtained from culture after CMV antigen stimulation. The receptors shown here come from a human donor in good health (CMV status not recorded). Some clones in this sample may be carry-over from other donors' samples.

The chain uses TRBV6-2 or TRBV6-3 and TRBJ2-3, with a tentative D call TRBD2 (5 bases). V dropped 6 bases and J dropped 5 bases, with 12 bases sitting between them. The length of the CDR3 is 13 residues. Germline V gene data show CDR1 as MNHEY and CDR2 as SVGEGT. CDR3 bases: TGTGCCAGCAGGCTAGGAGGTCGAGATACGCAGTATTTT. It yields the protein CASRLGGRDTQYF.

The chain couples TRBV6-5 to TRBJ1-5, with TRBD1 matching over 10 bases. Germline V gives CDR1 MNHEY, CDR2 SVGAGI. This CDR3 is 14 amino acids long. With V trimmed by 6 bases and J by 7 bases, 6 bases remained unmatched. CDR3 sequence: CASRRDRGGQPQHF. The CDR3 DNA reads TGTGCCAGCAGGCGGGACAGGGGTGGACAGCCCCAGCATTTT.

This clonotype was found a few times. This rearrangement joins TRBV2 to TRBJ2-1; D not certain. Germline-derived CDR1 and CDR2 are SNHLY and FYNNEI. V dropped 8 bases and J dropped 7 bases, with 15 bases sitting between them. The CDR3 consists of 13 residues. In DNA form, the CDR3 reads TGTGCCAGCTCCGGTAGAATCAGGAATGAGCAGTTCTTC. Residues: CASSGRIRNEQFF.

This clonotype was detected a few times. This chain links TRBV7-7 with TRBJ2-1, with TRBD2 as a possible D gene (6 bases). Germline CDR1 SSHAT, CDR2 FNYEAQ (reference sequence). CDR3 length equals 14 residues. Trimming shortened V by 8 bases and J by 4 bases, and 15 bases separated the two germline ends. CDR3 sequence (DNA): TGTGCCAGCTCACCGCGCGGGGAATACAATGAGCAGTTCTTC. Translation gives CASSPRGEYNEQFF.

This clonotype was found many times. The CDR3 DNA sequence: TGTGCCAGCAGCTTAGCGTCTAGCGGGGGGAATACGCAGTATTTT. The encoded protein is CASSLASSGGNTQYF. This chain connects TRBV7-2 to TRBJ2-3; TRBD2 matches 11 bases. This CDR3 is built from 15 residues. Germline-derived CDR1 and CDR2 are SGHTA and FQGNSA. With V trimmed by 0 bases and J by 7 bases, 3 bases remained unmatched.

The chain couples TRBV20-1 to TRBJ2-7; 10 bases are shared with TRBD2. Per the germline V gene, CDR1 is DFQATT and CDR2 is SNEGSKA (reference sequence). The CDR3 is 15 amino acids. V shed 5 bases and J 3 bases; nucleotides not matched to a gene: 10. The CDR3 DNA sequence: TGCAGTGCTCCTAACGGGGCTAGCGGGAGCTACGAGCAGTACTTC. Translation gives CSAPNGASGSYEQYF.

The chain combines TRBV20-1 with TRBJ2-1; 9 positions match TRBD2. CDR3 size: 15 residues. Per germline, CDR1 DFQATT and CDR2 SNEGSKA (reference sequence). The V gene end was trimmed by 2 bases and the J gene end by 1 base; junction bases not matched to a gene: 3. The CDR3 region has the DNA TGCAGTGCTAGATCCACTAGCGGGTCCTACAATGAGCAGTTCTTC. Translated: CSARSTSGSYNEQFF.

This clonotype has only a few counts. CDR3 sequence: CASSERDSEFSGNTIYF. The CDR3, as DNA: TGTGCCAGCAGTGAACGGGACAGCGAGTTCTCTGGAAACACCATATATTTT. The V gene is TRBV6-1, the J gene TRBJ1-3; TRBD1 agrees at 7 bases. J was trimmed by 0 bases and V by 2 bases; bases with no gene match: 7. The CDR3 sequence is 17 residues long. CDR1 is MNHNS and CDR2 is SASEGT in the germline V gene.

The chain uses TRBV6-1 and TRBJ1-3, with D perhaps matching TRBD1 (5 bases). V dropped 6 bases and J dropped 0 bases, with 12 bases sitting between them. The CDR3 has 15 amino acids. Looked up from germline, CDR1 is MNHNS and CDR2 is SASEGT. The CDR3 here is CASRSGTDSGNTIYF. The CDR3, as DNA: TGTGCCAGCAGGTCCGGGACGGACTCTGGAAACACCATATATTTT.

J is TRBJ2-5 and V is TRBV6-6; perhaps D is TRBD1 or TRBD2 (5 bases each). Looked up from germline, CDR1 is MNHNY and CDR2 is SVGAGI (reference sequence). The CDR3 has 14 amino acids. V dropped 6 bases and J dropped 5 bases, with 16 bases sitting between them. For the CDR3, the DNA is TGTGCCAGCAGCGGAGGTGGTGGGGCTGAGACCCAGTACTTC. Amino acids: CASSGGGGAETQYF.

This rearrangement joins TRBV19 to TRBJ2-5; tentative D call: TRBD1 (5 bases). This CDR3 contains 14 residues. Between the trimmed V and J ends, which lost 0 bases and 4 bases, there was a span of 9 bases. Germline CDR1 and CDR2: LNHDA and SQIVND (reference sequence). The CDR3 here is CASSIEHRRETQYF. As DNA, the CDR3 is TGTGCCAGTAGTATAGAACACAGGCGAGAGACCCAGTACTTC.

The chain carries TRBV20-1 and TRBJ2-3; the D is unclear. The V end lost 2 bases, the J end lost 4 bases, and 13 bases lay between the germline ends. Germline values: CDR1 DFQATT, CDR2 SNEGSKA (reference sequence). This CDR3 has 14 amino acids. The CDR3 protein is CSARSAPMADTQYF. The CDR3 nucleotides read TGCAGTGCTAGATCCGCCCCAATGGCAGATACGCAGTATTTT.

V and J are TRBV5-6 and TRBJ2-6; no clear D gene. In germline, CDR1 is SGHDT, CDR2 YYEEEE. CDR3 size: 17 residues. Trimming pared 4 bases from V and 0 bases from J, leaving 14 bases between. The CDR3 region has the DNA TGTGCCAGCAGCCACGGCCCCACGAACTCTGGGGCCAACGTCCTGACTTTC. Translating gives CASSHGPTNSGANVLTF.

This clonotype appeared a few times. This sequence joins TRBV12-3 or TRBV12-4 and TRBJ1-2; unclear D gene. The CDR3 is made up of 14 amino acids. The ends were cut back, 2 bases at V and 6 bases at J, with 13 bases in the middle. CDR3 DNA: TGTGCCAGCAGTTTACGGGTAGACTTGGATGGCTACACCTTC. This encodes CASSLRVDLDGYTF.

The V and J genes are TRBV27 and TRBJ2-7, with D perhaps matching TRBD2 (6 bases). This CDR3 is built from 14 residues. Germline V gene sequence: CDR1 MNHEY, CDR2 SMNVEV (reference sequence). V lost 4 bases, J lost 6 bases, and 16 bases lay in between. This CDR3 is CASSWVSGAREQYF. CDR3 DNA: TGTGCCAGCAGTTGGGTATCGGGAGCTCGCGAGCAGTACTTC.

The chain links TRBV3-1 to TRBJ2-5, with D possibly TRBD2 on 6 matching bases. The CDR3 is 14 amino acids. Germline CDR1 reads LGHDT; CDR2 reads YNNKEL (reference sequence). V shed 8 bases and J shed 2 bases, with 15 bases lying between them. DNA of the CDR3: TGTGCCAGCGCCGCCGGGAGTCTTCAAGAGACCCAGTACTTC. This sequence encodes CASAAGSLQETQYF.

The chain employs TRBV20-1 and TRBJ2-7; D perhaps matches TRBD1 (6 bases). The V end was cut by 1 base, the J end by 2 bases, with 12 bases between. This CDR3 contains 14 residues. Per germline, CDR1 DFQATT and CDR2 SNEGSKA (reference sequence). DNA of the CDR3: TGCAGTGCTAGAGGCCCGACAGGTACCTACGAGCAGTACTTC. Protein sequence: CSARGPTGTYEQYF.

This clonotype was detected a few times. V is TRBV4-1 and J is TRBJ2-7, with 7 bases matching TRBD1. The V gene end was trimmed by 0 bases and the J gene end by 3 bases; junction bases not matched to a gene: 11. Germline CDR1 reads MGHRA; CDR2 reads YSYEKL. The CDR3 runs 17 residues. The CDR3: CASSQEDIGQAHYEQYF. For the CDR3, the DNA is TGCGCCAGCAGCCAAGAGGACATTGGACAGGCCCACTACGAGCAGTACTTC.

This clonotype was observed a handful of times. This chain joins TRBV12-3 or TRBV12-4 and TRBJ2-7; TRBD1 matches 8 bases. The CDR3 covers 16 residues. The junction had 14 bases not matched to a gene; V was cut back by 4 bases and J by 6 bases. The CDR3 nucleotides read TGTGCCAGCAGTTCGACAGGGGCAATGAAGAATTCCGAGCAGTACTTC. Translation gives CASSSTGAMKNSEQYF.

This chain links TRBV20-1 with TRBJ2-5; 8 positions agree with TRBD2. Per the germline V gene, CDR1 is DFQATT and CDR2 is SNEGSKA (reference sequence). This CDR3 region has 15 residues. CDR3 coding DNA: TGCAGCGCACCTCCGGGGGGGTCAGGAAGAGAGACCCAGTACTTC. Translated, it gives CSAPPGGSGRETQYF.

This CDR3 reads CASSPGGLRPQHF. The CDR3 DNA reads as TGTGCCAGCAGCCCAGGAGGTCTCCGGCCCCAGCATTTT. This chain links TRBV7-6 with TRBJ1-5; D remains unclear. There are 13 residues in the CDR3. Germline values: CDR1 SGHVS, CDR2 FNYEAQ. V lost 5 bases and J 9 bases, leaving 14 bases between the germline ends.

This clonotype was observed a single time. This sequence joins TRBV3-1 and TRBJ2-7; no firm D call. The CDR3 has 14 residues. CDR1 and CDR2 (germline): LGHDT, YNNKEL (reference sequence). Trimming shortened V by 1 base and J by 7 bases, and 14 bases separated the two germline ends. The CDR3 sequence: CASSQGHSAGEQYF. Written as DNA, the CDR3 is TGTGCCAGCAGCCAAGGGCATTCGGCCGGGGAGCAGTACTTC.

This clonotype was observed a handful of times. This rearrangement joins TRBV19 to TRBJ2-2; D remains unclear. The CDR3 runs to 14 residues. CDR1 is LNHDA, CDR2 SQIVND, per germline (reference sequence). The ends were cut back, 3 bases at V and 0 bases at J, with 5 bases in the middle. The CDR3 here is CASSIQPNTGELFF. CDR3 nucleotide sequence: TGTGCCAGTAGTATTCAACCGAACACCGGGGAGCTGTTTTTT.

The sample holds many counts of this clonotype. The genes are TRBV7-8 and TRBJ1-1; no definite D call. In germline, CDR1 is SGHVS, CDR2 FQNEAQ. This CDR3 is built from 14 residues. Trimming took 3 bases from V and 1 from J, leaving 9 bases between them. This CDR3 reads CASSFFPGNTEAFF. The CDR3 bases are TGTGCCAGCAGCTTCTTCCCCGGGAACACTGAAGCTTTCTTT.

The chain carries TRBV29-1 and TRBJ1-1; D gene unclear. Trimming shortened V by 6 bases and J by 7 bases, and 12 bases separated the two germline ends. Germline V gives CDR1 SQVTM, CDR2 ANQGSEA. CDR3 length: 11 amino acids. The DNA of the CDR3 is TGCAGCGTCCGGATGGCAGTTGAAGCTTTCTTT. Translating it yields CSVRMAVEAFF.

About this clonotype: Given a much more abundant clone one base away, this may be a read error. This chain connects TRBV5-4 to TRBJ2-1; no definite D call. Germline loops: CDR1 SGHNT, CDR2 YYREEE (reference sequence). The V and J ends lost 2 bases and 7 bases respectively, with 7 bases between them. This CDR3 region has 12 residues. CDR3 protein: CASSFDRNEQFF. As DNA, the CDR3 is TGTGCCAGCAGCTTTGATAGGAATGAGCAGTTCTTC.